The text below deals with one T cell receptor beta chain. This clone was detected once. Its binding antigen is unknown. One base away there is no much larger clone; base qualities are not given. One collaborating source in Seattle enrolled patients while the patients were actively infected and followed the patients over time throughout the course of disease. Whole blood was collected in K2EDTA tubes by collaborating institutions according to the institutions' own protocols. For TCRbeta analysis, collaborators shipped samples as frozen whole blood, isolated PBMCs, or DNA extracted from either of those sample types. TCRbeta CDR3 regions were amplified from genomic DNA by means of the immunoSEQ Assay, a bias-controlled multiplex PCR. Per the original workflow: The number of nucleated cells in each sample was estimated by amplification of reference gene primers within the assay. Sequence reads were collapsed and filtered to measure the absolute abundance of every unique TCRbeta CDR3 rearrangement. Productive Simpson clonality was computed per sample as the square root of Simpson's diversity index over productive rearrangements. In TCRdb, the immuneACCESS table is reduced to in-frame sequences with V and J assigned. These tables do not hold every clone; where another copy was compared, an unresolved V gene accounts for under half, and the others remain unexplained. The DNA gave D and trimming, while V, J and clone size come from that table. The sample yields approximately 300,000 clones; about 87% were counted once. The top ten clones comprise approximately 6% of the sample.

These data originate in a study of blood T cell repertoires in COVID-19 (dated by TCRdb to the early 2020s). Study-wide context: Collaborator samples came from the United States, Italy and Spain and covered acute and convalescent phases of COVID-19. Subjects who had been exposed to COVID-19, were actively infected with it, or had recovered from it provided the deeply sampled blood TCRbeta repertoires that made up the dataset. The repertoires were released in a freely available public database meant as a resource for research on the immune response to SARS-CoV-2. Samples came from the ongoing ImmuneRACE study (first 160 participants) plus 1,254 subjects from 6 global collaborators. The sample metadata nearly always contained a de-identified subject ID, COVID-19 status, age in years and sex. HLA class I and class II types, where available, came from metadata supplied by the sample provider rather than from assay-based typing. The material from the prospective study consisted of cDNA or gDNA derived from T cells, B-cell-depleted T cells, or PBMCs.

The CDR3 spans 16 residues, from the cysteine through the phenylalanine. Just CDR3 DNA is preserved here, 48 bases in frame from base 1. The germline V gene supplies CDR1 KGHDR and CDR2 SFDVKD. V trim: 4 bases; J trim: 2 bases; unmatched bases: 7. Results and caveats for the whole study, not just this receptor: Clinical and demographic metadata were provided uncurated, with the amount varying by source and participant.

The chain is made from TRBV24-1 and TRBJ2-3; 8 junctional bases match TRBD2. The sequenced sample consisted of peripheral blood. This TCR was sampled from a woman aged 45 to 65 with COVID-19, enrolled during active disease. The nucleotide sequence reads as follows: TGTGCCACCAGTGACAGTACTAGCGGTGACACAGATACGCAGTATTTT. Its translation is CATSDSTSGDTDTQYF.